The next 9 T cell receptor beta chains were all read from a single sample in a study of blood T cell repertoires in COVID-19. The method was immunoSEQ multiplex PCR; TCRdb's version includes in-frame clones alone and lacks a portion of them. The table lists roughly 250,000 clones, about nine tenths of them singletons, with just over 2.5% in the top ten. Sequencing input: PBMCs or T cells enriched from blood (not recorded which). These receptors came from a woman under 40 with acute COVID-19.

This sequence joins TRBV29-1 and TRBJ1-2; 7 nucleotides align to TRBD1. CDR3 size: 14 residues. V shed 3 bases and J 7 bases; nucleotides not matched to a gene: 11. Per the germline V gene, CDR1 is SQVTM and CDR2 is ANQGSEA. CDR3 protein: CSVELEGAVGGYTF. The CDR3 bases are TGCAGCGTTGAGTTGGAGGGGGCAGTAGGTGGCTACACCTTC.

The chain has TRBV5-6 and TRBJ2-3; weak D call: TRBD1 (6 bases). The length of the CDR3 is 16 residues. The germline V gene has CDR1 SGHDT and CDR2 YYEEEE. With 3 bases removed from V and 5 bases from J, the gap between germline ends came to 19 bases. The CDR3: CASSSEQGSVGDTQYF. The CDR3 nucleotides read TGTGCCAGCAGCTCAGAACAGGGATCGGTCGGAGATACGCAGTATTTT.

This clone was seen only a few times. The V gene is TRBV6-2 or TRBV6-3, the J gene TRBJ1-2, with 7 bases aligning to TRBD1. The J segment lost 4 bases and the V segment lost 5 bases, leaving 10 bases of the junction unmatched. The germline V gene has CDR1 MNHEY and CDR2 SVGEGT. This CDR3 has 15 residues. The CDR3: CASSLRQGFIYGYTF. In nucleotides, the CDR3 is TGTGCCAGCAGTCTTCGACAGGGTTTCATCTATGGCTACACCTTC.

This chain joins TRBV6-5 and TRBJ1-2; 8 bases align to TRBD1. The V segment lost 11 bases and the J segment 6 bases; nucleotides outside the gene matches: 14. Germline CDR1 and CDR2: MNHEY and SVGAGI. CDR3 size: 14 residues. The CDR3 region is CASVRGQGADGYTF. The CDR3 DNA reads TGTGCCTCGGTCCGGGGCCAGGGGGCGGATGGCTACACCTTC.

This rearrangement joins TRBV15 to TRBJ1-1; D gene ambiguous. Trimming left V 1 base short and J 1 base short, with 4 bases between. CDR3 size: 13 residues. Germline V lookup: CDR1 LNHNV, CDR2 YYDKDF (reference sequence). This chain's CDR3 is CATSRGRNTEAFF. The DNA of the CDR3 is TGTGCCACCAGCAGAGGGAGGAACACTGAAGCTTTCTTT.

This clone was detected only a few times. CDR3 sequence: CASSLNGGLSYEQYF. For the CDR3, the DNA is TGTGCCAGCAGTTTAAACGGCGGCCTCTCCTACGAGCAGTACTTC. The chain employs TRBV27 and TRBJ2-7; D ambiguous. V was shortened by 2 bases and J by 0 bases, with 11 bases between the two germline ends. From germline, CDR1 is MNHEY and CDR2 SMNVEV (reference sequence). CDR3 length: 15 residues.

The chain carries TRBV18 and TRBJ2-7, with TRBD1 identical over 8 bases. V was clipped by 6 bases and J by 3 bases; unmatched bases: 7. This CDR3 has 14 residues. CDR1 and CDR2 (germline): KGHSH, LQKENI. For the CDR3, the DNA is TGTGCCAGCTCCTTGGGACAGGAGATCTACGAGCAGTACTTC. This gives the protein CASSLGQEIYEQYF. The whole variable domain, filled in from reference TRBV18 and TRBJ2-7, reads NAGVMQNPRHLVRRRGQEARLRCSPMKGHSHVYWYRQLPEEGLKFMVYLQKENIIDESGMPKERFSAEFPKEGPSILRIQQVVRGDSAAYFCASSLGQEIYEQYFGPGTRLTVT.

Only a few counts were recorded for this clone. This chain joins TRBV18 and TRBJ1-6; D is undetermined. V lost 8 bases and J 0 bases, leaving 11 bases between the germline ends. From germline, CDR1 is KGHSH and CDR2 LQKENI. This CDR3 region has 15 residues. CDR3 DNA: TGTGCCAGCGTCGGGAGTAGCTCCTATAATTCACCCCTCCACTTT. It yields the protein CASVGSSSYNSPLHF. The whole variable domain, remainder taken from reference TRBV18 and TRBJ1-6, is NAGVMQNPRHLVRRRGQEARLRCSPMKGHSHVYWYRQLPEEGLKFMVYLQKENIIDESGMPKERFSAEFPKEGPSILRIQQVVRGDSAAYFCASVGSSSYNSPLHFGNGTRLTVT.

The chain is built from TRBV19 and TRBJ2-3; D unclear. The ends were cut back, 6 bases at V and 0 bases at J, with 4 bases in the middle. The CDR3 has 12 amino acids. Germline V gene lookup returns CDR1 LNHDA and CDR2 SQIVND (reference sequence). The CDR3 loop is CASSPSTDTQYF. In nucleotides, the CDR3 is TGTGCCAGTAGCCCTAGCACAGATACGCAGTATTTT. The full variable domain, in which reference TRBV19 and TRBJ2-3 provide the parts outside the CDR3, is DGGITQSPKYLFRKEGQNVTLSCEQNLNHDAMYWYRQDPGQGLRLIYYSQIVNDFQKGDIAEGYSVSREKKESFPLTVTSAQKNPTAFYLCASSPSTDTQYFGPGTRLTVL.